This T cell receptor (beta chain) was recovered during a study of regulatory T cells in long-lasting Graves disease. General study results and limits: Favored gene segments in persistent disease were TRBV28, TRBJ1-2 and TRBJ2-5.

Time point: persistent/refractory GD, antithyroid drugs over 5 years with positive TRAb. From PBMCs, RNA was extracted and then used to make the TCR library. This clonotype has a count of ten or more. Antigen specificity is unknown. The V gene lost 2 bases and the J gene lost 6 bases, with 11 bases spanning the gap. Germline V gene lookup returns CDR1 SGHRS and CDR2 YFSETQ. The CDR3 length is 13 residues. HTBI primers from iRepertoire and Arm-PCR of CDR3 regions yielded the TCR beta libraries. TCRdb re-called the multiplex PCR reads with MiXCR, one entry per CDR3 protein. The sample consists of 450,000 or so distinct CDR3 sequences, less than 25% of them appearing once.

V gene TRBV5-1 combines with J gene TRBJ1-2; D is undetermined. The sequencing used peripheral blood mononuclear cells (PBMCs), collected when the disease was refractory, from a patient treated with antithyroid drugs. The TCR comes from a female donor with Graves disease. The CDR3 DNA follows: TGCGCCAGCAGCTTCCTTGCCCCCAATGGCTACACCTTC. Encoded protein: CASSFLAPNGYTF.